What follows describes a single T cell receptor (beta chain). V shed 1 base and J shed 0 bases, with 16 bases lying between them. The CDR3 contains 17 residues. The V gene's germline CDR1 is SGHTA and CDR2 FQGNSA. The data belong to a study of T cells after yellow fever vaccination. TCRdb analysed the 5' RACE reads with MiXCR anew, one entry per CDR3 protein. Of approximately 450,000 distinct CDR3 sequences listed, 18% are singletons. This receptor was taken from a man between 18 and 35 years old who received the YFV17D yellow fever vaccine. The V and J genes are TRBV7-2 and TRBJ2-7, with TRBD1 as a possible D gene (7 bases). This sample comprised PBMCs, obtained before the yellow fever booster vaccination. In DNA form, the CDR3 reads TGTGCCAGCAGCTTAGTGGCCGCGGGACAGAGCTCCTACGAGCAGTACTTC. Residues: CASSLVAAGQSSYEQYF.